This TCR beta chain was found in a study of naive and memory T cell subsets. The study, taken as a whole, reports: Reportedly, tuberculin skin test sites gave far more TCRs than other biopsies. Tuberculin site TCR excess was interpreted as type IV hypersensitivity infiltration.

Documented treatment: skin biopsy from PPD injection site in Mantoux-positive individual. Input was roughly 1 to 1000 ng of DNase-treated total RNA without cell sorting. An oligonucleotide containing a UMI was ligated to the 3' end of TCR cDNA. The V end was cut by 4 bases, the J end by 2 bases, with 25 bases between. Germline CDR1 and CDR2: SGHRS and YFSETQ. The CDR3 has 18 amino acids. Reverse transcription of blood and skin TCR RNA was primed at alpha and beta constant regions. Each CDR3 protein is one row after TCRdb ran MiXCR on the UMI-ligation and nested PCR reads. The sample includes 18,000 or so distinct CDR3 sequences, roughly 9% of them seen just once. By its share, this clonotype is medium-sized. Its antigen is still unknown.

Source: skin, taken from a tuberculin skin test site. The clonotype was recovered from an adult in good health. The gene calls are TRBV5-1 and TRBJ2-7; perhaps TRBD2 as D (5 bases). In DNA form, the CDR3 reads TGCGCCAGCAGCAGCGGCACAACAGACTTCCAGGCTCCCTACGAGCAGTACTTC. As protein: CASSSGTTDFQAPYEQYF.